The present entry profiles one T cell receptor beta chain with its context. Germline V gene sequence: CDR1 SGHNT, CDR2 YENEEA. This CDR3 has 15 residues. Trimming removed 2 bases at V and 3 bases at J, with 14 bases between. This sample stems from a study of blood T cell repertoires in COVID-19. Study-wide background: Donors in the United States, Italy and Spain gave samples during acute or convalescent COVID-19. Sources were T cells, B-cell-depleted T cells, or PBMCs; the material itself was cDNA or gDNA.

Per the study methods: From reference gene primer amplification, estimates of nucleated cell counts were derived. Clones were read by immunoSEQ multiplex PCR, and TCRdb kept only the in-frame ones, dropping some. V and J calls and clone size come straight from that table; D and trimming were deduced from the DNA. Among approximately 21,000 clones listed, around 89% were seen once. The rearrangement joins TRBV11-3 to TRBJ2-7, with a tentative D call TRBD2 (6 bases). The sequence was collected from a man between 65 and 80 years old with active COVID-19. Sequenced material: peripheral blood. Written as DNA, the CDR3 is TGTGCCAGCAGCTTAAGCCCCGGGGGTCTCTACGAGCAGTACTTC. Amino acid sequence: CASSLSPGGLYEQYF.